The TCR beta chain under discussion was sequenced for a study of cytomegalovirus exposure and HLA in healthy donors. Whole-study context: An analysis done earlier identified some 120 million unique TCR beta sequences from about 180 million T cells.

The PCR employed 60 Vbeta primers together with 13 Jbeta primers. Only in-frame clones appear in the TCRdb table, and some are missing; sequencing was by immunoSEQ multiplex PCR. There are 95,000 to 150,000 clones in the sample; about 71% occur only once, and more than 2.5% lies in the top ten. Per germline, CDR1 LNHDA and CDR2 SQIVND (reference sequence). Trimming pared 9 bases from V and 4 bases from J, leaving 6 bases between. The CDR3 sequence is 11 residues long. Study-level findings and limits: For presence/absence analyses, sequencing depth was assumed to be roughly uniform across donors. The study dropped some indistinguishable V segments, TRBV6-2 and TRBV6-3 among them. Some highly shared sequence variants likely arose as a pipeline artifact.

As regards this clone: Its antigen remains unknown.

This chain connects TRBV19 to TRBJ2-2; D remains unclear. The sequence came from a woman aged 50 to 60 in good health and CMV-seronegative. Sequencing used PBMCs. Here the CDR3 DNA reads TGTGCCAGCCTTAGCACCGGGGAGCTGTTTTTT. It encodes CASLSTGELFF.